This T cell receptor (beta chain) was found in a study of graft-versus-host responses after intestinal transplantation (dated by TCRdb to the early 2020s). Notes on the research overall: Multivisceral, liver-intestinal, or isolated intestinal transplants were received by the recipients. Rather than going through the commercial service, samples from a few later patients were sequenced in-house on an Illumina MiSeq and processed with MiXCR. To identify alloreactive clones, pre-transplant mixed lymphocyte reaction products were sequenced and compared with unstimulated pre-transplant donor and recipient T cells. Anti-thymocyte globulin induction was given to all recipients, followed by maintenance tacrolimus and steroids for approximately three years. After intestinal transplantation, graft-versus-host and host-versus-graft alloreactive T cell clones were followed in the graft, circulation and bone marrow using bulk TCR-beta CDR3 sequencing. A cohort of about two dozen intestinal transplant recipients, including one retransplant, was enrolled, and 3 patients lacking pretransplant specimens were excluded. Donor T cell macrochimerism was defined as a peak of at least 4% donor T cells among recipient peripheral blood mononuclear cells. Broad study findings and their caveats: GvH clones were detected in recipient bone marrow, and some appeared earlier in ileal mucosa or blood, consistent with an intestinal mucosal origin. In patients with donor T cell macrochimerism, the allografts had high GvH to HvG T cell clonal ratios. Conclusions were limited by the relatively low number and heterogeneity of intestinal transplant patients. Early after transplant, peak levels of circulating GvH clones were associated with declines in HvG clones.

As for this clone: No cognate antigen has been identified for it. No qualities accompany the bases; no much larger clone lies one base away.

Libraries came from the immunoSEQ multiplex PCR assay. For most patients, genomic DNA was isolated using the Qiagen DNeasy Blood and Tissue Kit and was shipped frozen to Adaptive Biotechnologies for TCR sequencing. High-throughput TCR-beta CDR3 sequencing of genomic DNA from most patients was performed by Adaptive Biotechnologies. From the authors' description of their analysis: TCR sequencing data for 15 to 20 patients were retrieved from Adaptive's ImmunoSEQ software; a few other patients were processed with MiXCR and VDJtools. To correct CD4 versus CD8 sorting errors, any sequence found in both subsets at a frequency ratio below 5:1 was removed. CDR3 nucleotide sequences shared by donor and recipient were removed because the origin of these sequences could not be assigned. To be classed as alloreactive, a clone needed at least 2-fold expansion over unstimulated cells and a minimum CFSE-low frequency of 0.002% (template counts) or 0.001% (read counts). Mappable clones were those detected in sequenced pre-transplant spleen, lymph node, or MLR CFSE-low populations of the donor or recipient. The cumulative frequency of alloreactive clones was calculated as a percentage of all sequences, weighted by copy number. TCRdb limited this immuneACCESS table to in-frame rearrangements with V and J called. A share of clones is missing; checked studies link under half to unresolved V genes, and the rest is unexplained. The V and J calls and clone size are taken from that table; D and trimming were inferred from the DNA. For this sample there are around 97,000 clones; 80% to 95% appear just once. The ten largest clones capture 1% to 1.5% of the sample.

The time point label, as the study defines it: cells obtained before transplantation from donor or recipient. CD3+CD4+ and CD3+CD8+ populations were FACS-sorted from unstimulated pre-transplant donor and recipient cells taken from spleen or lymph nodes. Deletion took 3 bases off V and 4 bases off J, with a span of 11 bases between the germline ends. Its CDR3 holds 13 amino acids, cysteine through phenylalanine. Here the CDR3 DNA is all that survives: 39 bases in frame from base 1. The germline V gene (reference sequence) specifies GTSNPN as CDR1 and SVGIG as CDR2. The receptor was isolated from a human donor who received an intestinal transplant. The chain uses TRBV30 and TRBJ2-3; the D gene is unclear. The sequenced sample was unstimulated CD8+ T cells sorted from spleen or lymph node cells, obtained before intestinal transplant. In nucleotide form, the sequence is TGTGCCTGGAGCCTTACCTCACCAGATACGCAGTATTTT. Translated, it reads CAWSLTSPDTQYF.